This T cell receptor (beta chain) derives from a study of identical twins (dated by TCRdb to 2016 to 2017). For the wider study: The study deep-sequenced TCR alpha and beta repertoires from monozygotic twins, unrelated adults of various ages and cord blood to test whether fetal clonotypes persist. Replicate twin experiments were performed at different times using different library preparation protocols to rule out contamination.

Findings and caveats that apply to the study as a whole: Because the same donors could not be followed over many years, the conclusions depended on cross-sectional statistical analysis. Out-of-frame TCR alpha sharing in monozygotic twins was systematically underestimated by recombination models, whereas sharing between unrelated individuals was in agreement with the recombination models. The excess sharing between twins in beta out-of-frame sequences was weaker because fewer shared sequences reduced the signal-to-noise ratio. Compared with coincidental sharing between unrelated individuals, out-of-frame TCR alpha sequences shared between twins had an excess of sequences with low generation probability. Zero-insertion analyses could be partly confounded by invariant T cells such as MAIT and iNKT, although diverse VJ usage argued against such confounding for most clonotypes. Fewer insertions were carried by abundant cord blood beta clonotypes; a weaker similar trend was observed in young adult naive repertoires, while no such trend was observed in memory repertoires.

Library preparation employed 5' RACE. This sample was sequenced with an Illumina HiSeq 2000. A universal primer binding site was added through template switching, and the final cDNA carried a unique molecular identifier so that TCR cDNA molecules could be counted accurately. First-strand cDNA for TCR alpha and beta chains was synthesized from specific primers in the conserved constant-segment region. Each cDNA library was double barcoded, with a SMART-Mk sample barcode plus Illumina barcodes, to control for contamination. Two successive PCR steps introduced TruSeq adapter sequences along with Illumina sample barcodes. Sequencing of the TCR alpha and beta cDNA libraries was done on the Illumina HiSeq platform using custom primers. As for the original processing: MiGEC was used to process raw reads and extract unique molecular identifiers, and MiXCR was used to find CDR3 positions. For each individual, recombination models were inferred using an EM algorithm with the repgenHMM and IGoR tools. The analysis of shared clonotypes was done with the tcR package in R, with sharing normalized by the product of cloneset sizes. Out-of-frame nonproductive sequences were analyzed to study raw recombination free of thymic and clonal selection effects. The raw public data were reprocessed by TCRdb itself: fastp quality trimming at Q25, MiXCR clonotype calling, in-frame beta chains only. Each CDR3 protein appears once, grouped with its most common genes and DNA. In this record, the V and J calls reflect TCRdb's handling and not the investigators' own analysis. Present in this sample are some 500,000 distinct CDR3 sequences, 14% of which were seen just once. The ten largest clones represent roughly 0.56% of the sample.

The trim is 1 base for V and 8 bases for J, with a gap of 11 bases between the germline ends. Reading from cysteine to phenylalanine, the CDR3 counts 13 amino acids. This entry keeps only the CDR3 DNA: 39 bases, framed from base 1. The germline V gene specifies SGHVS as CDR1 and FQNEAQ as CDR2. All donors were healthy Caucasians. The twin cohort comprised three pairs of female monozygotic twins, all aged roughly 18 to 29 years. Positive isolation kits from Invitrogen were used to isolate the CD4+ and CD8+ T cell populations. About this clonotype itself: Its antigen is not yet known. No much larger clone is present one base from it, and per-base qualities are unavailable.

These data were also filed under a second study, of yellow fever vaccine responses in identical twins. The second investigation adds: According to the authors, the vaccine-induced T cell response in identical twins seemed to be partly convergent and partly specific to each individual. In the study, vaccine-responding T cell clones were precisely tracked in identical twins.

The sequence was obtained from a woman between 18 and 30 years old in good health. The specimen was CD4+ T cells sorted from blood. In this chain, TRBV7-8 is recombined with TRBJ1-2; a tentative D call is TRBD1 (5 bases match). The CDR3 has the sequence CASSLVPGIGYTF. The nucleotide sequence is TGTGCCAGCAGCTTAGTTCCAGGGATAGGCTACACCTTC.